Below are 19 T cell receptor beta chains sequenced from a single sample in a study of technical replicates of blood from several donors. Sequenced by immunoSEQ multiplex PCR; TCRdb stores in-frame clones only, minus some. The table includes some 62,000 clones, approximately 86% detected once. Sequences were obtained from PBMCs. The source of these receptors is a human donor in good health. Some clones in this sample may be carry-over from other donors' samples.

The chain recombines TRBV5-1 with TRBJ2-5; D remains unclear. Germline V lookup: CDR1 SGHRS, CDR2 YFSETQ. Trimming shortened V by 6 bases and J by 5 bases, and 14 bases separated the two germline ends. The CDR3 totals 13 residues. CDR3 sequence: CASMLTPPETQYF. In DNA form, the CDR3 reads TGCGCCAGCATGCTTACACCGCCGGAGACCCAGTACTTC. The variable domain in full, with the rest retrieved from reference TRBV5-1 and TRBJ2-5, is KAGVTQTPRYLIKTRGQQVTLSCSPISGHRSVSWYQQTPGQGLQFLFEYFSETQRNKGNFPGRFSGRQFSNSRSEMNVSTLELGDSALYLCASMLTPPETQYFGPGTRLLVL.

This clone is a singleton in its sample. This chain uses TRBV4-3 with TRBJ2-3, with 7 nucleotides matching TRBD2. Germline V CDR1 and CDR2: LGHNA, YSLEER. V lost 0 bases and J lost 0; bases outside the gene matches: 3. CDR3 length: 16 amino acids. The CDR3 loop reads CASSQDGGKSTDTQYF. CDR3 bases: TGCGCCAGCAGCCAAGACGGGGGGAAGAGCACAGATACGCAGTATTTT.

This chain connects TRBV4-3 to TRBJ2-2; TRBD1 matches at 7 bases. Germline V lookup: CDR1 LGHNA, CDR2 YSLEER. This CDR3 is built from 17 residues. V shed 3 bases and J 1 base; nucleotides not matched to a gene: 8. The CDR3 is CASSHHPRGLNTGELFF. The CDR3 DNA is TGCGCCAGCAGCCACCACCCGAGGGGGCTGAACACCGGGGAGCTGTTTTTT.

In this sample, this clone turned up a few times. V is TRBV5-6 and J is TRBJ2-3; D uncertain. Trimming pared 3 bases from V and 2 bases from J, leaving 10 bases between. Germline V gene sequence: CDR1 SGHDT, CDR2 YYEEEE. There are 14 residues in the CDR3. For the CDR3, the DNA is TGTGCCAGCAGCTCGCGGTTCCACACAGATACGCAGTATTTT. As protein: CASSSRFHTDTQYF.

The chain recombines TRBV4-3 with TRBJ1-2, with D possibly being TRBD1 (6 bases). The CDR3 totals 15 residues. The V end lost 2 bases, the J end lost 7 bases, and 17 bases lay between the germline ends. Germline V gene data show CDR1 as LGHNA and CDR2 as YSLEER. The CDR3 coding sequence is TGCGCCAGCAGCCAACGATTTGAACAGGGTCGTGGCTACACCTTC. This gives the protein CASSQRFEQGRGYTF.

The chain employs TRBV4-1 and TRBJ2-7; a weak D match, TRBD1 (5 bases). Germline V gives CDR1 MGHRA, CDR2 YSYEKL. The V gene lost 2 bases and the J gene lost 5 bases, with 16 bases spanning the gap. The CDR3 has 15 residues. In DNA, the CDR3 is TGCGCCAGCAGCCAAAATTACAGGCCCCACCACGAGCAGTACTTC. Translation gives CASSQNYRPHHEQYF.

This chain connects TRBV28 to TRBJ2-3; possible D gene TRBD2, 7 bases. From germline, CDR1 is MDHEN and CDR2 SYDVKM. Deletions cut 4 bases from V and 4 bases from J, with 12 bases between. The CDR3 consists of 14 residues. The CDR3 nucleotides read TGTGCCAGCAGTTCACTAGGGGGGGCAGATACGCAGTATTTT. Amino acid sequence: CASSSLGGADTQYF.

The gene calls are TRBV6-5 and TRBJ2-3; no firm D call. CDR1 MNHEY and CDR2 SVGAGI come from the germline V gene. Deletions cut 7 bases from V and 3 bases from J, with 8 bases between. The CDR3 has 12 residues. The CDR3: CASKSQTDTQYF. The CDR3 region has the DNA TGTGCCAGCAAGTCCCAGACAGATACGCAGTATTTT.

The rearrangement links TRBV5-1 to TRBJ2-1; 9 bases are shared with TRBD1. Losses at the gene ends were 0 bases for V and 4 bases for J; bases not matched to a gene: 8. CDR3 size: 17 residues. Germline V gene sequence: CDR1 SGHRS, CDR2 YFSETQ. The CDR3: CASSLVSGTGPYNEQFF. The CDR3 DNA sequence: TGCGCCAGCAGCTTGGTGTCGGGGACAGGGCCATACAATGAGCAGTTCTTC. The full variable domain, its missing parts supplied by reference TRBV5-1 and TRBJ2-1, is KAGVTQTPRYLIKTRGQQVTLSCSPISGHRSVSWYQQTPGQGLQFLFEYFSETQRNKGNFPGRFSGRQFSNSRSEMNVSTLELGDSALYLCASSLVSGTGPYNEQFFGPGTRLTVL.

The chain combines TRBV15 with TRBJ2-3; D gene ambiguous. Germline V gives CDR1 LNHNV, CDR2 YYDKDF (reference sequence). The CDR3 loop spans 15 amino acids. Trimming left V 0 bases short and J 2 bases short, with 9 bases between. The CDR3 region is CATSRDQQFTDTQYF. The CDR3 bases are TGTGCCACCAGCAGAGATCAACAGTTCACAGATACGCAGTATTTT.

This chain joins TRBV7-6 and TRBJ2-7; D is perhaps TRBD1 (5 bases). The CDR3 is made up of 13 amino acids. Germline CDR1 SGHVS, CDR2 FNYEAQ. V lost 1 base and J lost 3, with 7 bases in between. CDR3 sequence reads: CASSLDDSYEQYF. CDR3 DNA sequence: TGTGCCAGCAGCTTAGACGACAGCTACGAGCAGTACTTC.

This clone came up once. V is TRBV6-5 and J is TRBJ1-2; TRBD1 aligns across 8 bases. The CDR3 spans 12 residues. Looked up from germline, CDR1 is MNHEY and CDR2 is SVGAGI. With V trimmed by 6 bases and J by 12 bases, 9 bases remained unmatched. Here the CDR3 DNA reads TGTGCCAGCAGATACCAGGGGGCGGGGGACACCTTC. It translates to CASRYQGAGDTF.

This clone was recorded only once. The chain has TRBV4-1 and TRBJ2-7, with 7 nucleotides matching TRBD2. Germline trimming cut 4 bases from V and 4 bases from J; bases unmatched to any gene: 10. The length of the CDR3 is 15 residues. The germline CDR1 and CDR2 sequences are MGHRA and YSYEKL. The CDR3 DNA sequence: TGCGCCAGCAGCCCTCTAGTCCTAGCGGTTTACGAGCAGTACTTC. Translation gives CASSPLVLAVYEQYF.

This sequence joins TRBV18 and TRBJ1-2; 8 bases match TRBD1. CDR3 size: 12 residues. The germline V gene encodes CDR1 KGHSH and CDR2 LQKENI. V shed 8 bases and J 7 bases; nucleotides not matched to a gene: 6. CDR3 region: CASPNQGAGYTF. The CDR3, as DNA: TGTGCCAGCCCGAATCAGGGGGCTGGCTACACCTTC.

The chain joins TRBV4-1 to TRBJ2-7; D remains ambiguous. This CDR3 region has 13 residues. With 2 bases removed from V and 7 bases from J, the gap between germline ends came to 12 bases. The germline CDR1 and CDR2 sequences are MGHRA and YSYEKL. As DNA, the CDR3 is TGCGCCAGCAGCCAATTTAGTCAGGTTGAGCAGTACTTC. It yields the protein CASSQFSQVEQYF.

J is TRBJ2-5 and V is TRBV7-3; possible D gene TRBD2, 6 bases. Between the trimmed V and J ends, which lost 4 bases and 7 bases, there was a span of 19 bases. The CDR3 loop spans 15 amino acids. Germline CDR1 and CDR2: SGHTA and FQGTGA. CDR3 amino acids: CASSSNRDLGGTQYF. CDR3 bases: TGTGCCAGCAGCTCTAACCGGGACTTGGGGGGGACCCAGTACTTC.

The J gene is TRBJ2-2, the V gene TRBV15; TRBD1 agrees at 10 bases. Germline V gene lookup returns CDR1 LNHNV and CDR2 YYDKDF (reference sequence). V was pared by 6 bases and J by 5 bases, with 6 bases of the junction left unmatched. This CDR3 is built from 15 residues. CDR3: CATRSDRGRTGELFF. The CDR3 DNA reads as TGTGCCACCAGAAGCGACAGGGGGCGAACCGGGGAGCTGTTTTTT.

The CDR3 bases are TGTGCCAGCAGTAGGACAGGGGCTGGAAACACCATATATTTT. It yields the protein CASSRTGAGNTIYF. The chain is built from TRBV6-5 and TRBJ1-3; 9 bases map to TRBD1. Germline V gene sequence: CDR1 MNHEY, CDR2 SVGAGI. V shed 5 bases and J 2 bases; nucleotides not matched to a gene: 1. This CDR3 comprises 14 residues.

V and J are TRBV6-5 and TRBJ2-7, with D unclear. Between the trimmed V and J ends, which lost 6 bases and 5 bases, there was a span of 17 bases. The germline V gene encodes CDR1 MNHEY and CDR2 SVGAGI. The CDR3 is 14 residues long. The CDR3 protein is CASRLIVGHNEQYF. CDR3 bases: TGTGCCAGCAGGCTTATCGTGGGCCATAACGAGCAGTACTTC.